The present TCR beta chain was sequenced within a study of T cells after yellow fever vaccination. At the level of the study: Any fraction with a low cell number was prepared using SMART-Seq v4 Ultra Low Input. Study-wide results and caveats: When the response was secondary, it was weaker but reached its peak faster, day 5 versus 15. Clonotypes shared by both compartments, CD4 and CD8, made up a small share.

TCR cDNA was made by 5'RACE template switching, adding a universal primer site and UMIs. TCRdb passed the 5' RACE reads through MiXCR, listing each CDR3 protein once. The profile shows 150,000 to 200,000 distinct CDR3 sequences, roughly 9.6% of them singletons. Germline V gives CDR1 SEHNR, CDR2 FQNEAQ (reference sequence). This CDR3 is 17 amino acids long. Trimming cost V 5 bases and J 2 bases, with 20 bases left between them. This clonotype appeared a few times. The antigen remains undetermined. The rearrangement joins TRBV7-9 to TRBJ2-3; D perhaps matches TRBD2 (6 bases). The clonotype originates from a man aged 18-30 years who received the YFV17D yellow fever vaccine. Sequences were derived from CD8+ T cells sorted from PBMCs, sampled 15 days after the yellow fever booster vaccination. This chain's CDR3 is CASSHAWRDTATDTQYF. In DNA, the CDR3 is TGTGCCAGCAGCCATGCGTGGAGGGATACCGCCACAGATACGCAGTATTTT.